This T cell receptor (beta chain) appears in the sequencing data of a study of shared clonotypes between healthy human individuals. The germline V and J ends were trimmed by 5 bases and 0 bases, with 8 bases remaining between them. This CDR3 comprises 13 residues. The germline V gene has CDR1 GTSNPN and CDR2 SVGIG (reference sequence). The data were produced by immunoSEQ multiplex PCR, yet TCRdb's version contains in-frame clones alone and is incomplete. This table has hundreds of thousands of clones, about 80% appearing once. The sample consisted of PBMCs. This TCR was sampled from a woman between 40 and 55 years old in good health. Some clones in this sample may be carry-over from other donors' samples. This chain links TRBV30 with TRBJ1-5, with D perhaps TRBD1 (5 bases). CDR3 in amino acids: CAWEQGSNQPQHF. Written as DNA, the CDR3 is TGTGCCTGGGAGCAGGGTAGCAATCAGCCCCAGCATTTT.